A selection of T cell receptor beta chains follows, all from one sample in a study of OX40 agonist ivuxolimab in advanced cancers. Sequencing was performed with immunoSEQ multiplex PCR; in TCRdb, only in-frame clones are kept and a portion is missing. The sample contains fewer than 85,000 clones, more than 70% of which appear only once. The sequencing here drew on CD4+ or CD8+ T cells sorted from blood, taken in a trial of the OX40 agonist ivuxolimab. The receptors stem from an adult with an advanced solid tumor such as melanoma, head and neck, liver or kidney cancer. Both conserved end residues are part of each CDR3. Each record gives: J gene, clone size, V gene, D gene, CDR3 DNA, CDR3 protein. D genes are given only for firm matches. Not all rows give a size; the values are once, few, many and, for expanded clones, a class.

j_call: TRBJ2-7; clone_size: NA; v_call: TRBV6-6; d_call: TRBD2; cdr3_nt: TGTGCCAGCAGTTACCGGCCTAGCGGGAGTACCCACGAGCAGTACTTC; cdr3_aa: CASSYRPSGSTHEQYF
j_call: TRBJ1-1; clone_size: NA; v_call: TRBV19; d_call: NA; cdr3_nt: TGTGCCAGTAGTATGCAGTCCCCTCGTATGAACACTGAAGCTTTCTTT; cdr3_aa: CASSMQSPRMNTEAFF
j_call: TRBJ1-5; clone_size: NA; v_call: TRBV5-5; d_call: NA; cdr3_nt: TGTGCCAGCAGCTTGGGATCGCAGGAGAATCAGCCCCAGCATTTT; cdr3_aa: CASSLGSQENQPQHF
j_call: TRBJ1-5; clone_size: few; v_call: TRBV28; d_call: TRBD1; cdr3_nt: TGTGCCAGCAGTTTGTGGCAGGGGGTAGGACAGCCCCAGCATTTT; cdr3_aa: CASSLWQGVGQPQHF
j_call: TRBJ2-7; clone_size: NA; v_call: TRBV6-5; d_call: NA; cdr3_nt: TGTGCCAGCAGTGTCACCAGGGGGGACTTGGACGAGCAGTACTTC; cdr3_aa: CASSVTRGDLDEQYF
j_call: TRBJ2-2; clone_size: NA; v_call: TRBV6-1; d_call: NA; cdr3_nt: TGTGCCAGCAGGGTAGGAGGGGGCGGCACCGGGGAGCTGTTTTTT; cdr3_aa: CASRVGGGGTGELFF
j_call: TRBJ1-1; clone_size: NA; v_call: TRBV27; d_call: TRBD1; cdr3_nt: TGTGCCAGCGTACGAATTTACCGGGACAGGGGGAACACTGAAGCTTTCTTT; cdr3_aa: CASVRIYRDRGNTEAFF
j_call: TRBJ2-3; clone_size: NA; v_call: TRBV25-1; d_call: NA; cdr3_nt: TGTGCCAGCAGTGAAGAAAATACGCAGTATTTT; cdr3_aa: CASSEENTQYF
j_call: TRBJ1-1; clone_size: NA; v_call: TRBV5-1; d_call: TRBD1; cdr3_nt: TGCGCCAGCAGCTCGACAGGGGCGAACACTGAAGCTTTCTTT; cdr3_aa: CASSSTGANTEAFF
j_call: TRBJ2-5; clone_size: few; v_call: TRBV21-1; d_call: NA; cdr3_nt: TGTGCCAGCAGCCCCCCCCGAAAGGGGAAAGAGACCCAGTACTTC; cdr3_aa: CASSPPRKGKETQYF
j_call: TRBJ2-3; clone_size: NA; v_call: TRBV18; d_call: NA; cdr3_nt: TGTGCCAGCTCACCACGGGACTTCACAGATACGCAGTATTTT; cdr3_aa: CASSPRDFTDTQYF
j_call: TRBJ1-5; clone_size: few; v_call: TRBV25-1; d_call: NA; cdr3_nt: TGTGCCAGCAGTGAAGAGGGTGCTCAGCCCCAGCATTTT; cdr3_aa: CASSEEGAQPQHF
j_call: TRBJ1-1; clone_size: NA; v_call: TRBV5-4; d_call: NA; cdr3_nt: TGTGCCAGCAGCTCTGACAGTTCCACTGAAGCTTTCTTT; cdr3_aa: CASSSDSSTEAFF
j_call: TRBJ1-4; clone_size: NA; v_call: TRBV9; d_call: NA; cdr3_nt: TGTGCCAGCAGCGTACAAGGGAGTAATGAAAAACTGTTTTTT; cdr3_aa: CASSVQGSNEKLFF
j_call: TRBJ1-4; clone_size: NA; v_call: TRBV7-2; d_call: TRBD1; cdr3_nt: TGTGCCAGCAGCTTAGGGTGGGGACAGACTAATGAAAAACTGTTTTTT; cdr3_aa: CASSLGWGQTNEKLFF